A single sample gave rise to the 19 T cell receptor beta chains below, sequenced in a study of control samples from healthy donors and cancer patients (dated by TCRdb to about 2020). Library prep was done by the immunoSEQ multiplex PCR assay. The table was pulled from immuneACCESS by TCRdb, which kept in-frame rearrangements only. Such tables lose some clones; where checked, under half of the loss comes from unresolved V genes, and the rest has no known cause. This sample comprises some 170,000 clones, 94% of them detected only once. The ten largest account for 11% to 15% of the sample. Material: PBMCs. These receptors were obtained from a man aged 60 to 75 with colorectal cancer.

The chain is built from TRBV21-1 and TRBJ2-5; TRBD1 was called by the table and not checked on the DNA. TRBV21-1 is noted as a pseudogene. The CDR3 sequence is 18 residues long. For the CDR3, the DNA is TGTGCCAGCAGCAAAGCGGACAGGAACGGACTACCCCAAGAGACCCAGTACTTC. It translates to CASSKADRNGLPQETQYF.

This clone is a singleton in its sample. The chain employs TRBV30 and TRBJ2-1; 8 nucleotides align to TRBD1. This CDR3 region has 17 residues. With V trimmed by 3 bases and J by 6 bases, 16 bases remained unmatched. From germline, CDR1 is GTSNPN and CDR2 SVGIG (reference sequence). DNA of the CDR3: TGTGCCTGGAGGGGGGGCACAGGGGGGCCTATCCCCAATGAGCAGTTCTTC. Its translation: CAWRGGTGGPIPNEQFF.

This chain connects TRBV6-2 or TRBV6-3 to TRBJ2-7; 9 bases line up with TRBD2. Trimming at V came to 4 bases and at J to 2 bases, leaving 6 bases not matched to a gene. Germline V gene lookup returns CDR1 MNHEY and CDR2 SVGEGT. There are 15 residues in the CDR3. The CDR3 DNA reads TGTGCCAGCAGTTCCCCTAGCGGGGTAACCTACGAGCAGTACTTC. Its translation is CASSSPSGVTYEQYF.

V is TRBV4-1 and J is TRBJ2-3, with 14 bases identical to TRBD2. V dropped 2 bases and J dropped 5; count of bases not matched to a gene: 18. CDR1 is MGHRA, CDR2 YSYEKL, per germline. The CDR3 runs 21 residues. In DNA, the CDR3 is TGCGCCAGCAGCCAATCTCCACCGGGACTAGCGGGGGCGGATTCTGGAGATACGCAGTATTTT. Its protein is CASSQSPPGLAGADSGDTQYF.

Only one count was recorded for this clone. This sequence joins TRBV24-1 and TRBJ2-7; D not resolved. Germline V gene sequence: CDR1 KGHDR, CDR2 SFDVKD. This CDR3 has 15 amino acids. Trimming removed 3 bases at V and 0 bases at J, with 11 bases between. CDR3 DNA: TGTGCCACCAGTGATGGGCAGGTCAGCTCCTACGAGCAGTACTTC. It translates to CATSDGQVSSYEQYF.

J is TRBJ2-5 and V is TRBV5-1; D is perhaps TRBD2 (5 bases). Germline lookup yields CDR1 SGHRS and CDR2 YFSETQ. V lost 4 bases to trimming and J lost 1 base, with 14 bases between them. This CDR3 comprises 15 residues. DNA for the CDR3: TGCGCCAGCAGCGACTTTGAGGGTTCCCAAGAGACCCAGTACTTC. As protein: CASSDFEGSQETQYF.

This clone was seen a single time. DNA of the CDR3: TGTGCCAGCAGCCCCTGGGCCGGTCAGCCCCAGCATTTT. It is translated as CASSPWAGQPQHF. The chain employs TRBV7-2 and TRBJ1-5; D gene uncertain. V was trimmed by 5 bases and J by 6 bases, leaving 11 bases between them. The CDR3 has 13 residues. Germline V gives CDR1 SGHTA, CDR2 FQGNSA.

V and J are TRBV6-6 and TRBJ2-5, with TRBD1 identical over 7 bases. The germline gives CDR1 MNHNY, CDR2 SVGAGI (reference sequence). The junction had 7 bases not matched to a gene; V was cut back by 5 bases and J by 1 base. CDR3 size: 15 residues. CDR3 in amino acids: CASSARTGPQETQYF. CDR3 sequence (DNA): TGTGCCAGCAGTGCCCGGACAGGTCCCCAAGAGACCCAGTACTTC.

This rearrangement joins TRBV7-6 to TRBJ2-7; 10 positions agree with TRBD1. This CDR3 is built from 16 residues. Germline V gives CDR1 SGHVS, CDR2 FNYEAQ. V lost 1 base, J lost 7 bases, and 10 bases stayed unmatched. CDR3: CASSLVEGQGPIEQYF. The CDR3 nucleotides read TGTGCCAGCAGCTTAGTGGAGGGACAGGGGCCCATAGAGCAGTACTTC.

The rearrangement uses TRBV2 and TRBJ1-4; possible D gene TRBD1, 6 bases. Germline CDR1 SNHLY, CDR2 FYNNEI. V shed 6 bases and J shed 3 bases, with 17 bases lying between them. This CDR3 is 16 amino acids long. This chain's CDR3 is CASRSTGRGANEKLFF. For the CDR3, the DNA is TGTGCCAGCAGATCGACAGGCCGAGGGGCTAATGAAAAACTGTTTTTT.

This sequence joins TRBV5-1 and TRBJ2-7; D not resolved. V lost 0 bases and J 2 bases, leaving 6 bases between the germline ends. CDR1 SGHRS and CDR2 YFSETQ come from the germline V gene. The CDR3 is 13 amino acids. CDR3 region: CASSLDGTYEQYF. The CDR3 DNA is TGCGCCAGCAGCTTGGACGGAACCTACGAGCAGTACTTC.

The chain has TRBV18 and TRBJ2-7, with 14 bases lining up with TRBD2. V gave up 0 bases and J gave up 2 bases; unmatched junction bases: 3. This CDR3 comprises 17 residues. The V gene's germline CDR1 is KGHSH and CDR2 LQKENI. The CDR3 DNA reads as TGTGCCAGCTCACCACCCCAGACTAGCGGGGGGGCCTACGAGCAGTACTTC. As protein: CASSPPQTSGGAYEQYF.

This chain's CDR3 is CASSFPSGDKFNEQFF. The CDR3 DNA sequence: TGTGCCAGCAGCTTCCCCTCAGGGGACAAGTTCAATGAGCAGTTCTTC. The rearrangement uses TRBV7-6 and TRBJ2-1; a possible D gene is TRBD1 (6 bases). There are 16 residues in the CDR3. In germline, CDR1 is SGHVS, CDR2 FNYEAQ. Trimming removed 3 bases at V and 6 bases at J, with 18 bases between.

The genes are TRBV28 and TRBJ2-1; D not certain. The CDR3 runs to 13 residues. The V end was cut by 8 bases, the J end by 0 bases, with 8 bases between. Germline CDR1 reads MDHEN; CDR2 reads SYDVKM. The CDR3 is CASGSSSYNEQFF. For the CDR3, the DNA is TGTGCCAGCGGGTCTAGCTCCTACAATGAGCAGTTCTTC.

The chain combines TRBV27 with TRBJ2-7, with D hard to call. The V and J ends lost 7 bases and 3 bases respectively, with 7 bases between them. CDR1 and CDR2 from the germline V gene are MNHEY and SMNVEV (reference sequence). The CDR3 consists of 11 residues. The CDR3 DNA reads TGTGCCAGCAAAAGTTACTACGAGCAGTACTTC. It encodes CASKSYYEQYF.

The CDR3 spells CASSFRQGSNEKLFF. The CDR3 bases are TGTGCCAGCAGCTTTCGACAGGGGTCCAATGAAAAACTGTTTTTT. The genes are TRBV7-2 and TRBJ1-4; 8 bases fit TRBD1. Losses at the gene ends were 3 bases for V and 5 bases for J; bases not matched to a gene: 5. Germline V gene data show CDR1 as SGHTA and CDR2 as FQGNSA. This CDR3 is built from 15 residues.

The rearrangement joins TRBV11-2 to TRBJ1-1; D call uncertain. The CDR3 has 12 amino acids. V was shortened by 2 bases and J by 7 bases, with 8 bases between the two germline ends. From germline, CDR1 is SGHAT and CDR2 FQNNGV. The CDR3 DNA follows: TGTGCCAGCAGCTTAAGGGCCCGTGAAGCTTTCTTT. Translating it yields CASSLRAREAFF.

With respect to this clone: Within the sample, other DNA sequences also encode this same CDR3. V is TRBV5-1 and J is TRBJ2-3; 9 bases fit TRBD2. The ends lost 4 bases at V and 2 bases at J; junction bases unmatched: 2. There are 14 residues in the CDR3. The V gene's germline CDR1 is SGHRS and CDR2 YFSETQ. The CDR3 protein is CASSLAGYTDTQYF. CDR3 coding DNA: TGCGCCAGCAGCCTAGCGGGGTACACAGATACGCAGTATTTT. The entire variable domain, with the rest obtained from reference TRBV5-1 and TRBJ2-3, is as follows: KAGVTQTPRYLIKTRGQQVTLSCSPISGHRSVSWYQQTPGQGLQFLFEYFSETQRNKGNFPGRFSGRQFSNSRSEMNVSTLELGDSALYLCASSLAGYTDTQYFGPGTRLTVL.

This clone appeared a single time. This rearrangement joins TRBV12-3 or TRBV12-4 to TRBJ2-7; D ambiguous. Between the trimmed V and J ends, which lost 7 bases and 2 bases, there was a span of 6 bases. CDR3 length: 11 residues. The CDR3 is CASMKAYEQYF. CDR3 coding DNA: TGTGCCAGCATGAAAGCCTACGAGCAGTACTTC.